This T cell receptor beta chain was documented in a study of blood T cell repertoires in COVID-19. Overall study: Sites in the United States, Italy and Spain provided acute and convalescent COVID-19 samples. T cells, B-cell-depleted T cells, or PBMCs supplied cDNA or gDNA.

Authors' methods: Cell counts per sample came from amplifying reference gene primers. Using immunoSEQ multiplex PCR, the repertoire was profiled, and TCRdb retains in-frame clones only, with some absent. D and trimming come from the DNA, and the V and J calls and clone size come from that table. The sample lists 120,000 or so clones, roughly 88% occurring once. Germline V gene lookup returns CDR1 ENHRY and CDR2 SYGVKD. Losses at the gene ends were 6 bases for V and 4 bases for J; bases not matched to a gene: 15. The CDR3 loop spans 17 amino acids. This chain connects TRBV10-3 to TRBJ2-7; 10 positions agree with TRBD2. The specimen sequenced was peripheral blood. The clonotype comes from a man aged 50 to 60 with acute or convalescent COVID-19. As DNA, the CDR3 is TGTGCCATCAGAGCCGGGACTAGCGCCAAGGGGGCGTACGAGCAGTACTTC. This codes for CAIRAGTSAKGAYEQYF.